Listed below are T cell receptor beta chains from one sample, sequenced in a study of blood T cells in healthy people across ages. Each CDR3 protein is one row after TCRdb ran MiXCR on the 5' RACE reads. The sample lists hundreds of thousands of distinct CDR3 sequences, roughly 25% seen once, with 8% to 10% in the top ten. The same sample was also studied in work on T cells of mothers and their children.

Sequenced sample: blood. All receptors come from a boy aged 5-17 years in good health. CDR3s include the opening cysteine and the closing phenylalanine or tryptophan. A D gene is named only where the DNA matches it firmly. Clone size appears in some rows only: once, few, many, or a class for an expanded clone.

v_gene	abundance	j_gene	d_gene	CDR3aa	CDR3nt
TRBV7-8	few	TRBJ2-1	TRBD1	CASSSRQGSTYNEQFF	TGTGCCAGCAGCTCGAGACAGGGGAGCACCTACAATGAGCAGTTCTTC
TRBV14	NA	TRBJ2-1	NA	CASSQGGKEDEQFF	TGTGCCAGCAGCCAAGGGGGAAAGGAGGATGAGCAGTTCTTC
TRBV7-9	few	TRBJ2-7	NA	CASSLGEAISYEQYF	TGTGCCAGCAGCTTAGGGGAGGCCATATCCTACGAGCAGTACTTC
TRBV10-3	NA	TRBJ2-7	NA	CVISVTRDPYYEQYF	TGTGTCATCAGTGTAACCCGGGACCCATACTACGAGCAGTACTTC
TRBV29-1	NA	TRBJ2-6	NA	CSVEAGANVLTF	TGCAGCGTTGAGGCCGGGGCCAACGTCCTGACTTTC
TRBV5-5	NA	TRBJ2-5	NA	CASSPPPGYETQCF	TGTGCCAGCAGCCCTCCTCCGGGGTATGAGACCCAGTGCTTC
TRBV7-2	NA	TRBJ2-7	TRBD2	CASSLSSGLYVQYF	TGTGCCAGCAGCTTATCTAGCGGACTCTACGTGCAGTACTTC
TRBV4-1	few	TRBJ2-1	TRBD2	CASSQALIAGGTYNEQFF	TGCGCCAGCAGCCAAGCCCTAATAGCGGGAGGAACCTACAATGAGCAGTTCTTC
TRBV2	few	TRBJ2-7	TRBD1	CASRPGQGGSYEQYF	TGTGCCAGCAGACCAGGACAGGGGGGCTCCTACGAGCAGTACTTC
TRBV7-8	few	TRBJ1-2	TRBD1	CASSGDNRDRDLWGYTF	TGTGCCAGCAGCGGAGATAACCGGGACAGGGATTTGTGGGGCTACACCTTC
TRBV20-1	NA	TRBJ2-1	NA	CSAPDSNEQFF	TGCAGTGCTCCCGACAGCAATGAGCAGTTCTTC
TRBV24-1	NA	TRBJ2-5	TRBD2	CATSDFGLAGGETQYF	TGTGCCACCAGTGATTTCGGACTAGCGGGTGGAGAGACCCAGTACTTC
TRBV12-3/TRBV12-4	NA	TRBJ2-1	NA	CASSSLRTRAGDEQFF	TGTGCCAGCAGTTCCCTTCGCACGCGGGCTGGGGATGAGCAGTTCTTC
TRBV19	once	TRBJ2-1	TRBD2	CASSILGLAGANEQFF	TGTGCCAGTAGTATCTTGGGACTAGCGGGGGCAAATGAGCAGTTCTTC
TRBV6-5	few	TRBJ2-3	NA	CASSYIMGLGPTDTQYF	TGTGCCAGCAGTTACATTATGGGGCTCGGTCCCACAGATACGCAGTATTTT
TRBV6-2/TRBV6-3	NA	TRBJ1-2	NA	CASSAAGDGYTF	TGTGCCAGCTCGGCGGCGGGGGATGGCTACACCTTC
TRBV27	NA	TRBJ2-1	NA	CASMAWRLDAYNEQFF	TGTGCCAGCATGGCCTGGAGACTTGACGCCTACAATGAGCAGTTCTTC
TRBV12-3/TRBV12-4	NA	TRBJ1-2	NA	CASSFGPTMNGYTF	TGTGCCAGCAGTTTCGGGCCGACGATGAATGGCTACACCTTC